This T cell receptor (beta chain) was recorded in a study of identical twins (dated by TCRdb to 2016 to 2017). In the study overall: To test whether fetal clonotypes persist, this study deep-sequenced TCR alpha and beta repertoires from monozygotic twins, from unrelated adults of various ages, and from cord blood. To rule out contamination, the twin experiments were replicated at different times with different library preparation protocols.

The library relied on 5' RACE. Sequenced on an Illumina HiSeq 2000. Template switching added a universal primer binding site, and the final cDNA carried a unique molecular identifier that allowed TCR cDNA molecules to be counted accurately. Specific primers in the conserved constant-segment region were used to synthesize first-strand cDNA for TCR alpha and beta chains. To control for contamination, every cDNA library carried two barcodes: a SMART-Mk sample barcode plus Illumina barcodes. TruSeq adapter sequences and Illumina sample barcodes were added in two successive PCR steps. TCR alpha and beta cDNA libraries were sequenced on the Illumina HiSeq platform with custom primers. The original methods were these. MiGEC was used to process raw reads and extract unique molecular identifiers, and MiXCR was used to find CDR3 positions. For each individual, recombination models were inferred using an EM algorithm with the repgenHMM and IGoR tools. Shared clonotypes were analyzed with the tcR package in R, and sharing was normalized by the product of cloneset sizes. To study raw recombination free of thymic and clonal selection effects, out-of-frame nonproductive sequences were analyzed. In-frame beta chains were kept once TCRdb had trimmed the public reads at Q25 with fastp and called clones with MiXCR. All rows with the same CDR3 protein become a single entry with the most common DNA and genes. Clone size and V and J calls follow TCRdb, not the original study. The sample yields about 340,000 distinct CDR3 sequences; around 9.7% were counted once. 7.5% to 9.5% of the sample belongs to the ten largest clones.

All donors were healthy Caucasians. The researchers also sequenced three unrelated adults who were not twins: a male aged 18 to 30, a male aged 50 to 59, and a female aged 50 to 59. Miltenyi CD45RO+ enrichment and human naive T-cell isolation kits were used to isolate memory (CD45RO+) and naive T cells from PBMC. The CDR3 runs 14 amino acids, cysteine and phenylalanine included. The CDR3 DNA has 42 bases and is translated from base 1. The germline V gene provides CDR1 MGHDK and CDR2 SYGVNS. The junction shows trimming of 4 bases on V and 0 bases on J, plus 9 bases between the germline ends. Points on this clonotype: Its antigen remains unidentified. No much larger clone is present one base from it, and per-base qualities are unavailable.

The paper as a whole reports these results and caveats: Out-of-frame TCR alpha sequences shared between twins showed an excess of low generation-probability sequences compared with coincidental sharing between unrelated individuals. Fewer insertions were carried by abundant cord blood beta clonotypes, a similar but weaker trend appeared in young adult naive repertoires, and no such trend appeared in memory repertoires. In monozygotic twins, recombination models systematically underestimated out-of-frame TCR alpha sharing, but the models matched the sharing seen between unrelated individuals. Because the same donors could not be followed over many years, conclusions were based on cross-sectional statistical analysis. Invariant T cells such as MAIT and iNKT could partly confound zero-insertion analyses, although diverse VJ usage argued against such confounding for most clonotypes. In beta out-of-frame sequences, excess twin sharing was weaker, because having fewer shared sequences lowered the signal-to-noise ratio.

This TCR was sampled from a woman aged 45-59 years in good health. Input material: naive T cells sorted from blood. The sample's cell subset or site label, in plain terms: cells isolated with a human naive T-cell isolation kit. The V and J genes are TRBV25-1 and TRBJ2-5; the D region possibly corresponds to TRBD2 (6 bases align). The sequence in DNA is TGTGCCAGCAGTGCGGGGGATCACCAAGAGACCCAGTACTTC. Its protein is CASSAGDHQETQYF.